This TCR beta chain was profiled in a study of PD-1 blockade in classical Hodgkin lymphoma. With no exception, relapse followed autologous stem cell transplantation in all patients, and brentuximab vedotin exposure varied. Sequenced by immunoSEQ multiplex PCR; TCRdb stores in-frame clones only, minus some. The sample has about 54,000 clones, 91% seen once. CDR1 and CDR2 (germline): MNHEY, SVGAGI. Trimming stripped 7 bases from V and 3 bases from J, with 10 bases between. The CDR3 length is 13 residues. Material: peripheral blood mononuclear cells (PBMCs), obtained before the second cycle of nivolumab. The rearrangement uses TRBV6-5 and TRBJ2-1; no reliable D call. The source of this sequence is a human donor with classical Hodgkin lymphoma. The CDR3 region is CASKIGIYNEQFF. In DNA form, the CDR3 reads TGTGCCAGCAAGATCGGTATCTACAATGAGCAGTTCTTC.